These 28 T cell receptor beta chains share one sample of origin, sequenced in a study of blood T cells in healthy people across ages. A sample-barcoded 5' primer and a J-beta primer mix were used in a second PCR of about 6 to 12 cycles. TCRdb redid the calling of the 5' RACE reads with MiXCR, one entry per CDR3 protein. The data contain hundreds of thousands of distinct CDR3 sequences, roughly 60% of them seen just once; the ten biggest clones take up approximately 21%. The sequencing sample was made of blood. Every receptor here comes from a young man in good health.

V gene TRBV29-1 combines with J gene TRBJ2-3; 7 bases are a match to TRBD1. Losses at the gene ends were 3 bases for V and 10 bases for J; bases not matched to a gene: 13. CDR1 and CDR2 from the germline V gene are SQVTM and ANQGSEA. The CDR3 is 14 amino acids. Here the CDR3 reads CSVDMKGARVAQYF. The CDR3 DNA reads as TGCAGCGTTGACATGAAGGGGGCGCGAGTGGCGCAGTATTTT.

V gene TRBV20-1 combines with J gene TRBJ2-7; D might be TRBD2 (6 bases). V lost 5 bases and J 7 bases, leaving 18 bases between the germline ends. There are 13 residues in the CDR3. The germline gives CDR1 DFQATT, CDR2 SNEGSKA (reference sequence). CDR3 loop: CSAYYGGREEQYF. DNA of the CDR3: TGCAGTGCTTACTACGGGGGAAGAGAAGAGCAGTACTTC.

The J gene is TRBJ2-5, the V gene TRBV3-1, with 8 bases aligning to TRBD2. V lost 2 bases to trimming and J lost 4 bases; unmatched junction nucleotides: 9. Per germline, CDR1 LGHDT and CDR2 YNNKEL (reference sequence). This CDR3 spans 16 amino acids. CDR3 loop: CASSQIRGGIGETQYF. The CDR3 DNA reads as TGTGCCAGCAGCCAAATCCGGGGGGGTATCGGAGAGACCCAGTACTTC.

This chain uses TRBV10-3 with TRBJ2-1; TRBD2 agrees at 7 bases. Germline CDR1 and CDR2: ENHRY and SYGVKD. V dropped 6 bases and J dropped 4; count of bases not matched to a gene: 9. CDR3 length: 15 residues. CDR3 in amino acids: CAIRETIGGYNEQFF. CDR3 DNA sequence: TGTGCCATCAGGGAAACTATCGGGGGGTACAATGAGCAGTTCTTC.

This chain joins TRBV5-1 and TRBJ1-1; 12 bases agree with TRBD1. This CDR3 is built from 14 residues. Trimming cost V 4 bases and J 8 bases; bases outside gene matches: 6. CDR1 and CDR2 (germline): SGHRS, YFSETQ. CDR3 protein: CASSTGQGALEAFF. The DNA of the CDR3 is TGCGCCAGCAGCACGGGACAGGGGGCCCTAGAAGCTTTCTTT.

This chain links TRBV7-9 with TRBJ1-2; D uncertain. From germline, CDR1 is SEHNR and CDR2 FQNEAQ (reference sequence). Trimming cost V 5 bases and J 2 bases, with 18 bases left between them. The CDR3 consists of 16 residues. The CDR3 loop reads CASSKAPRSSNYGYTF. Here the CDR3 DNA reads TGTGCCAGCAGCAAAGCCCCGCGGTCCTCCAACTATGGCTACACCTTC.

This clonotype was seen only a few times. This sequence joins TRBV29-1 and TRBJ2-5, with TRBD2 matching 7 bases. Looked up from germline, CDR1 is SQVTM and CDR2 is ANQGSEA. J lost 5 bases, V lost 1 base, and 7 bases had no gene match. The CDR3 has 14 amino acids. As DNA, the CDR3 is TGCAGCGTTGAAGGCGGGGGAGAGTGGGAGACCCAGTACTTC. Its protein is CSVEGGGEWETQYF.

This clonotype was counted between two and nine times. The chain recombines TRBV29-1 with TRBJ2-1; the match to TRBD1 covers 10 bases. The CDR3 has 16 amino acids. V lost 2 bases to trimming and J lost 3 bases; unmatched junction nucleotides: 7. Germline CDR1 reads SQVTM; CDR2 reads ANQGSEA. CDR3 nucleotide sequence: TGCAGCGTTGAAAAAAACCGGGACAGGGGCTACAATGAGCAGTTCTTC. It is translated as CSVEKNRDRGYNEQFF.

The chain couples TRBV12-3 or TRBV12-4 to TRBJ2-1, with 8 bases that match TRBD2. The CDR3 is 16 residues long. V gave up 7 bases and J gave up 6 bases; unmatched junction bases: 14. In DNA, the CDR3 is TGTGCCAGCAAGCGGGCTGGTAGCGGGATTTTCAATGAGCAGTTCTTC. Translating gives CASKRAGSGIFNEQFF.

This clonotype was seen a few times. The chain carries TRBV6-2 or TRBV6-3 and TRBJ1-5, with D hard to call. This CDR3 has 15 amino acids. V dropped 2 bases and J dropped 5 bases, with 13 bases sitting between them. Germline CDR1 reads MNHEY; CDR2 reads SVGEGT. CDR3 in amino acids: CASSYTVGADQPQHF. Written as DNA, the CDR3 is TGTGCCAGCAGTTACACAGTGGGTGCGGATCAGCCCCAGCATTTT.

This clonotype turned up a few times. CDR3 coding DNA: TGTGCCAGCAAAAGCGGGGGGCAGGAGACCCAGTACTTC. This sequence encodes CASKSGGQETQYF. The rearrangement uses TRBV12-3 or TRBV12-4 and TRBJ2-5; 9 nucleotides align to TRBD2. Trimming cost V 7 bases and J 5 bases; bases outside gene matches: 5. The CDR3 loop spans 13 amino acids.

This clonotype was recorded at least ten times. The CDR3: CASSFERPNRGNVLTF. CDR3 nucleotides: TGCGCCAGCAGCTTTGAACGACCTAACAGGGGAAACGTCCTGACTTTC. The chain links TRBV5-1 to TRBJ2-6; 7 nucleotides align to TRBD1. The CDR3 totals 16 residues. Germline V lookup: CDR1 SGHRS, CDR2 YFSETQ. Trimming at V came to 2 bases and at J to 10 bases, leaving 12 bases not matched to a gene.

Details on this clonotype: Germline is not matched at one junction end, which may reflect a read error. The chain couples TRBV5-1 to TRBJ2-1; D may match TRBD1 or TRBD2 (5 bases each). CDR1 and CDR2 from the germline V gene are SGHRS and YFSETQ. CDR3 length: 14 residues. In nucleotides, the CDR3 is TGCGCCGGCAGCTTGGGGGTAGCTGACAATGAGCAGTTCTTC. It translates to CAGSLGVADNEQFF. Full variable domain (missing parts from reference TRBV5-1 and TRBJ2-1): KAGVTQTPRYLIKTRGQQVTLSCSPISGHRSVSWYQQTPGQGLQFLFEYFSETQRNKGNFPGRFSGRQFSNSRSEMNVSTLELGDSALYLCAGSLGVADNEQFFGPGTRLTVL.

The sample holds a few counts of this clonotype. This chain uses TRBV14 with TRBJ1-2; no reliable D call. V was cut by 1 base and J by 3 bases, with 9 bases left in between. Germline-derived CDR1 and CDR2 are SGHDN and FVKESK. The CDR3 contains 14 residues. For the CDR3, the DNA is TGTGCCAGCAGCCAAGCGGCAGTCTACTATGGCTACACCTTC. Protein product: CASSQAAVYYGYTF.

CDR3 in amino acids: CSARYRSSGGELFF. The CDR3 bases are TGCAGTGCTAGATACAGATCATCGGGCGGGGAGCTGTTTTTT. The genes are TRBV20-1 and TRBJ2-2; D is unresolved. Trimming took 2 bases from V and 7 from J, leaving 14 bases between them. The CDR3 sequence is 14 residues long. Germline V lookup: CDR1 DFQATT, CDR2 SNEGSKA (reference sequence).

This sequence joins TRBV6-5 and TRBJ2-1; D remains ambiguous. The J call may be mistaken, given a closer DNA end match to TRBJ2-7. CDR1 is MNHEY and CDR2 is SVGAGI in the germline V gene. This CDR3 comprises 15 residues. The CDR3 loop reads CASRVSHGSYNEQYF. The DNA of the CDR3 is TGTGCCAGCAGGGTGTCTCACGGGTCCTACAATGAGCAGTACTTC.

The chain is built from TRBV9 and TRBJ1-2, with D perhaps TRBD1 (5 bases). V lost 0 bases to trimming and J lost 7 bases, with 19 bases between them. Germline CDR1 SGDLS, CDR2 YYNGEE. The CDR3 has 16 amino acids. CDR3 sequence: CASSVAKSGQGGGYTF. Written as DNA, the CDR3 is TGTGCCAGCAGCGTAGCTAAGTCCGGGCAGGGCGGTGGCTACACCTTC.

This clonotype was detected once. The chain recombines TRBV29-1 with TRBJ1-1; a possible D gene is TRBD1 (6 bases). The germline gives CDR1 SQVTM, CDR2 ANQGSEA. Trimming pared 4 bases from V and 3 bases from J, leaving 12 bases between. This CDR3 contains 13 residues. The CDR3 sequence is CSVGKEGDTEAFF. The CDR3, as DNA: TGCAGCGTTGGGAAGGAGGGGGACACTGAAGCTTTCTTT.

J is TRBJ2-3 and V is TRBV9; no clear D. Germline values: CDR1 SGDLS, CDR2 YYNGEE. The CDR3 sequence is 13 residues long. Trimming stripped 3 bases from V and 0 bases from J, with 5 bases between. The chain's CDR3 is CASSADSTDTQYF. CDR3 DNA: TGTGCCAGCAGCGCCGACAGCACAGATACGCAGTATTTT.

The chain has TRBV18 and TRBJ2-3; 15 nucleotides line up with TRBD2. CDR1 is KGHSH and CDR2 is LQKENI in the germline V gene. Unmatched junction bases numbered 7, after V lost 4 bases and J lost 2 bases. This CDR3 spans 18 amino acids. CDR3 DNA: TGTGCCAGCTCACGCCGGACTAGCGGGGGGGCCGACACAGATACGCAGTATTTT. Protein sequence: CASSRRTSGGADTDTQYF.

The chain uses TRBV29-1 and TRBJ1-2, with TRBD1 matching 7 bases. This CDR3 is built from 12 residues. Germline V gene data show CDR1 as SQVTM and CDR2 as ANQGSEA. This CDR3 reads CRTWGTADGYTF. The DNA of the CDR3 is TGCAGAACCTGGGGGACAGCCGATGGCTACACCTTC.

The CDR3 sequence: CASSSFQGFNYGYTF. The CDR3 nucleotides are TGCGCCAGCAGCTCCTTTCAGGGTTTTAACTATGGCTACACCTTC. The genes are TRBV5-1 and TRBJ1-2; D might be TRBD1 (5 bases). The V and J ends lost 3 bases and 1 base respectively, with 13 bases between them. Germline values: CDR1 SGHRS, CDR2 YFSETQ. The CDR3 has 15 residues.

The chain couples TRBV6-2 or TRBV6-3 to TRBJ1-2; no clear D. V gave up 2 bases and J gave up 3 bases, with 7 bases separating them. The CDR3 runs to 13 residues. Looked up from germline, CDR1 is MNHEY and CDR2 is SVGEGT. The CDR3 spells CASSYDTYYGYTF. The CDR3 region has the DNA TGTGCCAGCAGTTACGACACGTACTATGGCTACACCTTC.

The chain couples TRBV7-9 to TRBJ2-5; possibly TRBD2 for D (6 bases). Germline CDR1 is SEHNR and CDR2 is FQNEAQ (reference sequence). The CDR3 spans 14 residues. Deletions cut 4 bases from V and 3 bases from J, with 12 bases between. The CDR3 DNA reads TGTGCCAGCAGCTCAACGACGGGGGAAGAGACCCAGTACTTC. It codes for CASSSTTGEETQYF.

The rearrangement links TRBV21-1 to TRBJ2-1; the table's D gene call, TRBD2, was not cross checked with the DNA. TRBV21-1 is labeled a pseudogene. The CDR3 has 18 amino acids. The CDR3 sequence: CASSKVPSDSGGSNEQFF. In DNA, the CDR3 is TGTGCCAGCAGCAAAGTCCCTTCAGATAGCGGGGGTTCCAATGAGCAGTTCTTC.

This sequence joins TRBV29-1 and TRBJ1-2, with D possibly being TRBD1 (5 bases). The germline gives CDR1 SQVTM, CDR2 ANQGSEA. V lost 5 bases, J lost 2 bases, and 12 bases lay in between. This CDR3 contains 13 residues. The CDR3 protein is CSVFDSSNYGYTF. The CDR3 nucleotides read TGCAGCGTTTTTGACAGCAGCAACTATGGCTACACCTTC.

This clonotype was observed a handful of times. The rearrangement links TRBV7-6 to TRBJ2-5; possibly TRBD1 or TRBD2 for D (5 bases each). V was pared by 0 bases and J by 5 bases, with 13 bases between. This CDR3 spans 15 amino acids. Germline values: CDR1 SGHVS, CDR2 FNYEAQ. CDR3 bases: TGTGCCAGCAGCTTAGCCGGGACGGTGGAGGAGACCCAGTACTTC. Protein sequence: CASSLAGTVEETQYF.

The sample holds a few counts of this clonotype. J is TRBJ2-1 and V is TRBV5-1, with D maybe TRBD2 (5 bases). Trimming took 5 bases from V and 8 from J, leaving 20 bases between them. Per the germline V gene, CDR1 is SGHRS and CDR2 is YFSETQ. This CDR3 comprises 15 residues. The CDR3 coding sequence is TGCGCCAGCAGAGAAGTCGGGTCTAGCTTGGATGAGCAGTTCTTC. Translated, it gives CASREVGSSLDEQFF.